This T cell receptor (beta chain) was retrieved from a study of graft-versus-host responses after intestinal transplantation. For the study at large: Transplants given to recipients were multivisceral, liver-intestinal, or isolated intestinal.

CDR1 and CDR2 from the germline V gene are SEHNR and FQNEAQ (reference sequence). J gave up 4 bases and V 5 bases, and 5 bases lay outside the gene matches. The CDR3 is 15 amino acids. Study-wide results and limits: Among recipient marrow samples, GvH clones were found; some appeared first in ileum or blood.

Points on this clone: Antigen: not known.

Profiled with immunoSEQ multiplex PCR; TCRdb holds only in-frame clones, not every one. Of roughly 69,000 clones detected, roughly 92% appear once; the ten largest clones hold around 7.1%. The chain couples TRBV7-9 to TRBJ1-6; 7 nucleotides line up with TRBD1. This receptor was obtained from a human patient who received an intestinal transplant, so some T cells may come from the graft donor. Sample: bone marrow, taken less than 750 days after intestinal transplantation. In nucleotides, the CDR3 is TGTGCCAGCAGCCCGTCGGGACAGTATAATTCACCCCTCCACTTT. Protein sequence: CASSPSGQYNSPLHF.